This TCR beta chain derives from a study of glioma-infiltrating T cells. To note about this clonotype: The antigen is undetermined.

General study points: Above-expected tissue-blood divergence occurred in all gliomas, most in low-grade ones.

Using RNA template, CDR3s of TCR alpha and beta were amplified with iRepertoire arm-PCR. One-step reverse transcription and amplification started from about 100-400 ng of tissue mRNA or PBMC total RNA. TCRdb reprocessed the multiplex PCR reads via MiXCR and lists one record per CDR3 protein. The sample has 100,000 to 150,000 distinct CDR3 sequences, about 25% seen once. The source of this sequence is a human donor with low-grade glioma or glioblastoma, undergoing nonglioma brain surgery, or in good health (not recorded which). The material sequenced was glioma tissue, nonneoplastic brain tissue, or PBMCs (not recorded which).

CDR3 region: CATPPPHQGMEQYV. CDR3 nucleotide sequence: TGTGCCACCCCCCCGCCTCACCAAGGAATGGAGCAGTACGTC. The J gene is TRBJ2-7, the V gene TRBV24-1; D uncertain. The CDR3 is made up of 14 amino acids. Trimming stripped 9 bases from V and 7 bases from J, with 21 bases between. Germline-derived CDR1 and CDR2 are KGHDR and SFDVKD.